This T cell receptor beta chain is from a study of blood T cell repertoires in COVID-19. Study-level information: COVID-19 samples, acute and convalescent, were from the United States, Italy and Spain. PBMCs, B-cell-depleted T cells, or T cells provided the cDNA or gDNA that made up the material.

Clones were sequenced by immunoSEQ multiplex PCR, and TCRdb holds only the in-frame ones, with some missing. The repertoire holds some 80,000 clones, approximately 86% seen once, with roughly a sixth in the top ten. This clonotype was sampled from a human donor in a cohort sampled during active COVID-19. The specimen sequenced was peripheral blood.

CDR3 in amino acids: CASSSQGAGGYTF. The DNA of the CDR3 is TGTGCCAGCAGCTCACAGGGGGCTGGAGGCTACACCTTC. This chain links TRBV7-3 with TRBJ1-2, with 9 nucleotides matching TRBD1. V lost 4 bases to trimming and J lost 8 bases; unmatched junction nucleotides: 5. Germline CDR1 is SGHTA and CDR2 is FQGTGA. CDR3 length equals 13 residues. The whole variable domain, remainder taken from reference TRBV7-3 and TRBJ1-2, is GAGVSQTPSNKVTEKGKYVELRCDPISGHTALYWYRQSLGQGPEFLIYFQGTGAADDSGLPNDRFFAVRPEGSVSTLKIQRTERGDSAVYLCASSSQGAGGYTFGSGTRLTVV.